This record covers a single TCR beta chain. This receptor's antigen is unknown. There are no base qualities to consult, and no much larger clone falls within one base. Receptors were amplified or captured by the immunoSEQ multiplex PCR assay. This is the immuneACCESS table as TCRdb keeps it, with only in-frame sequences that have V and J called. A part of the clones is gone; compared with another copy, unresolved V genes explain less than half, and the rest is unexplained. Across this sample there are approximately 38,000 clones, with roughly 90% seen only once. Approximately 5.1% of the sample lies in the top ten. This sample is drawn from a study of T cell changes during pregnancy in multiple sclerosis (dated by TCRdb to between 2018 and 2021). Describing the broader study: The study examined how the T cell repertoire changed over the course of pregnancy in women with multiple sclerosis.

The germline V gene sets CDR1 to SNHLY and CDR2 to FYNNEI. V drops 10 bases and J drops 7 bases, leaving 17 bases in between. From the cysteine through the phenylalanine, the CDR3 covers 13 amino acids. Just CDR3 DNA is preserved here, 39 bases in frame from base 1. In this chain, TRBV2 is recombined with TRBJ2-1; the D segment could be TRBD1, given 6 matching bases. The TCR sequence derives from a female donor with multiple sclerosis, enrolled in a pregnancy study. This specimen was CD8+ T cells from peripheral blood mononuclear cells, taken in the third trimester of pregnancy. The CDR3 sequence is CAIKQGFINEQFF. The DNA sequence is as follows: TGTGCCATTAAACAGGGTTTTATTAATGAGCAGTTCTTC.